This TCR beta chain comes out of a study of T-cell memory formation after mild COVID-19. Study-wide findings and caveats: Pre-infection memory already had some responding clones, implying cross-reactive memory joined.

TCRdb independently ran MiXCR on the 5' RACE reads; one entry per CDR3 protein. The sample has around 260,000 distinct CDR3 sequences, 15% to 20% seen once. The CDR3 length is 15 residues. Per germline, CDR1 MNHEY and CDR2 SVGAGI. The junction had 12 bases not matched to a gene; V was cut back by 7 bases and J by 4 bases. This clonotype was counted only a few times. Antigen: not known. Source material: PBMCs or a T cell subset sorted from them (not recorded which). J is TRBJ2-5 and V is TRBV6-5; 7 bases line up with TRBD1. This sequence was found in a man younger than 35 who had mild COVID-19 (a few samples of this study predate the infection). Cell type and time point are not known. Here the CDR3 reads CASTSGQGDVETQYF. The CDR3 nucleotides are TGTGCCAGCACCTCGGGGCAGGGGGACGTAGAGACCCAGTACTTC.